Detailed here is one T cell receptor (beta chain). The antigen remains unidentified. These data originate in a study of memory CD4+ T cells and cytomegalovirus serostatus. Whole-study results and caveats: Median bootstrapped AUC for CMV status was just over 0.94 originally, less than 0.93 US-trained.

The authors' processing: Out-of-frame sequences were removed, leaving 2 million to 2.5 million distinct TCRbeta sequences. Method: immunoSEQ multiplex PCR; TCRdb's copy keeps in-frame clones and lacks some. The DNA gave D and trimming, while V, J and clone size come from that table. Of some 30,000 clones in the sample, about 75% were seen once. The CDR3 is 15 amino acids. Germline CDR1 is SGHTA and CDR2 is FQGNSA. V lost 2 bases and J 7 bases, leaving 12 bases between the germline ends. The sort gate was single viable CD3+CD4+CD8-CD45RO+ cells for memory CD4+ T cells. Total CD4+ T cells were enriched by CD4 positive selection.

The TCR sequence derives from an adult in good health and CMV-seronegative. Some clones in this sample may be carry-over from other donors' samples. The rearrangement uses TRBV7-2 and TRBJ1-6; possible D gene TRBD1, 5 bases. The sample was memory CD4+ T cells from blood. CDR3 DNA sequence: TGTGCCAGCAGCTTAAGTCAGGGTTGGAATTCACCCCTCCACTTT. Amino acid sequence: CASSLSQGWNSPLHF.